Described below is a single T cell receptor (beta chain) sequence and its context. This entry is derived from a study of blood T cells in healthy people across ages. Primers used in a second PCR of roughly 6 to 12 cycles were a sample-barcoded 5' primer and a J-beta primer mix. Each TCR beta cDNA got a 12-nucleotide random molecular identifier. MiXCR was run by TCRdb on the 5' RACE reads, yielding one entry per CDR3 protein. The top ten hold about 3.8% of the sample, which has 1.5 million to 1.9 million distinct CDR3 sequences, 35% to 45% seen once. This CDR3 contains 12 residues. Trimming took 6 bases from V and 7 from J, leaving 10 bases between them.

The genes are TRBV12-3 or TRBV12-4 and TRBJ2-1; a weak D match, TRBD2 (7 bases). The material sequenced was blood. The source of this sequence is a woman younger than 30 in good health. This CDR3 reads CASRGGANEQFF. Written as DNA, the CDR3 is TGTGCCAGCAGGGGGGGGGCAAATGAGCAGTTCTTC.